This T cell receptor beta chain emerged from a study of blood T cell repertoires in COVID-19. Study summary: The study drew acute and convalescent COVID-19 samples from the United States, Italy and Spain.

This table comes from immunoSEQ multiplex PCR, and its TCRdb copy is limited to in-frame clones, with some not included. The sample holds about 200,000 clones; around 83% are singletons and the top ten take roughly 8.2%. Trimming cost V 2 bases and J 6 bases, with 7 bases left between them. The CDR3 loop spans 12 amino acids. Germline CDR1 reads SEHNR; CDR2 reads FQNEAQ (reference sequence). In its sample, this clone was seen a few times. Sequenced material: peripheral blood. The rearrangement links TRBV7-9 to TRBJ1-1, with D unresolved. This sequence originates from a woman of 80 years or more with COVID-19, enrolled during active disease. CDR3 sequence reads: CASSLLGAEAFF. DNA for the CDR3: TGTGCCAGCAGCTTACTCGGTGCTGAAGCTTTCTTT.